This T cell receptor (beta chain) was obtained from a study of cytomegalovirus exposure and HLA in healthy donors. Broader study findings: What was likely a sequencing artifact was a cluster of highly shared sequence variants. Apart from CMV serostatus, no immune exposure information was available. TCR beta sequences reportedly predicted the HLA-A and HLA-B alleles of most subjects accurately.

About this clone itself: The antigen is not known.

A multiplex PCR was run with 60 Vbeta primers and 13 Jbeta primers. Assay used: immunoSEQ multiplex PCR; TCRdb lists only in-frame clones, some missing. The table lists around 130,000 clones, roughly 74% of them singletons. This clonotype was sampled from a middle-aged man in good health and CMV-seropositive. The sample comprised PBMCs.

The CDR3 region is CASSREGVGTYEQYF. As DNA, the CDR3 is TGCGCCAGCAGCCGGGAGGGGGTGGGAACCTACGAGCAGTACTTC. V is TRBV5-1 and J is TRBJ2-7, with 8 positions matching TRBD2. Germline-derived CDR1 and CDR2 are SGHRS and YFSETQ. The trim removed 4 bases at V and 2 bases at J, leaving 8 bases unmatched. CDR3 length equals 15 residues.